This T cell receptor (beta chain) was profiled in a study of low-dose radiotherapy and immunotherapy resistance in tumors. The overall study: A dose of 0.5 Gy per fraction was delivered to Cohort 1 every 2 weeks, for a total of 6.5 Gy.

The germline V and J ends were trimmed by 3 bases and 3 bases, with 14 bases remaining between them. This CDR3 contains 15 residues. CDR1 and CDR2 (germline): MDHEN, SYDVKM. Primers targeting TRAV and TRBV primed first-strand cDNA, covering alpha and beta chains. The authors ran around 22 PCR cycles to amplify TCRs with a constant-region primer and V-primer adapter. TCRdb used MiXCR to reprocess the reads, holding one entry per CDR3 protein. The sample includes around 20,000 distinct CDR3 sequences, roughly 70% of them seen just once. The chain has TRBV28 and TRBJ1-2; D might be TRBD1 (5 bases). This TCR was recovered from a human donor with advanced metastatic prostate, ovarian, gallbladder or colorectal cancer (not recorded which). This table probably holds off-target reads from a library built for another chain. The CDR3 sequence is CASSFPGLGDYGYTF. The CDR3 nucleotides read TGTGCCAGCAGTTTTCCGGGCCTGGGGGACTATGGCTACACCTTC.